One and the same sample provided the 21 T cell receptor beta chains below, sequenced in a study of glioma-infiltrating T cells. Amplification of TCR alpha and beta CDR3 regions from RNA used iRepertoire nested multiplex PCR. TCRdb ran MiXCR on the multiplex PCR reads and lists one entry per CDR3 protein. The sample consists of 150,000 to 200,000 distinct CDR3 sequences, around 45% of them appearing once. The sequencing input was glioma tissue, nonneoplastic brain tissue, or PBMCs (not recorded which). These receptors came from a human donor with low-grade glioma or glioblastoma, undergoing nonglioma brain surgery, or in good health (not recorded which).

This clonotype was recorded many times. This chain links TRBV5-1 with TRBJ2-3, with 8 bases identical to TRBD1. V shed 4 bases and J 3 bases; nucleotides not matched to a gene: 7. The CDR3 length is 15 residues. The germline V gene encodes CDR1 SGHRS and CDR2 YFSETQ. The CDR3 spells CASSNGQGITDTQYF. As DNA, the CDR3 is TGCGCCAGCAGCAACGGACAGGGTATAACAGATACGCAGTATTTT.

This clonotype came up a few times. A much larger clone differs from this one at a single base, so this may be a read error. J is TRBJ1-5 and V is TRBV20-1, with D possibly TRBD1 on 5 matching bases. CDR1 DFQATT and CDR2 SNEGSKA come from the germline V gene (reference sequence). Trimming took 3 bases from V and 5 from J, leaving 14 bases between them. The CDR3 has 14 residues. CDR3 sequence: CSARVDTADQPQHF. The DNA for the CDR3 is TGCAGTGCTAGGGTGGACACTGCAGATCAGCCCCAGCATTTT.

There are a few counts of this clonotype. This chain joins TRBV2 and TRBJ2-7; D gene ambiguous. The CDR3 totals 12 residues. The V gene's germline CDR1 is SNHLY and CDR2 FYNNEI. V gave up 3 bases and J gave up 3 bases, with 6 bases separating them. CDR3 sequence reads: CASSDNLYEQYF. The CDR3 region has the DNA TGTGCCAGCAGTGATAACCTCTACGAGCAGTACTTC.

This clonotype occurred many times. The chain links TRBV20-1 to TRBJ1-4, with D unresolved. Trimming removed 7 bases from V and 7 bases from J, with 16 bases in between. The CDR3 covers 13 residues. Germline V gives CDR1 DFQATT, CDR2 SNEGSKA (reference sequence). This CDR3 reads CSVLSEIGEKLFF. CDR3 nucleotide sequence: TGCAGTGTCCTCAGTGAAATCGGTGAAAAACTGTTTTTT.

The rearrangement joins TRBV4-1 to TRBJ2-2; D may correspond to TRBD1 or TRBD2 (5 bases each). The CDR3 has 16 amino acids. Trimming removed 0 bases from V and 0 bases from J, with 8 bases in between. From germline, CDR1 is MGHRA and CDR2 YSYEKL. The CDR3 sequence is CASSQEPGPNTGELFF. In DNA, the CDR3 is TGCGCCAGCAGCCAAGAACCGGGACCGAACACCGGGGAGCTGTTTTTT.

In its sample, this clonotype was seen many times. The rearrangement joins TRBV27 to TRBJ2-5; perhaps TRBD2 as D (6 bases). CDR1 and CDR2 (germline): MNHEY, SMNVEV (reference sequence). The CDR3 spans 15 residues. V dropped 2 bases and J dropped 2 bases, with 12 bases sitting between them. The CDR3 region is CASSLVAENQETQYF. CDR3 coding DNA: TGTGCCAGCAGTTTAGTAGCGGAAAATCAAGAGACCCAGTACTTC.

Note on this clonotype: This may arise from a read error, as a much more abundant clone is one base away. The chain joins TRBV27 to TRBJ2-3; D is possibly TRBD2 (5 bases). Deletions cut 9 bases from V and 7 bases from J, with 26 bases between. This CDR3 has 16 amino acids. CDR1 and CDR2 (germline): MNHEY, SMNVEV (reference sequence). CDR3: CARSPQARGKGYTQYF. The CDR3 bases are TGTGCCAGGAGTCCCCAGGCGAGAGGGAAAGGATATACGCAGTATTTT.

This clonotype has more than one count but fewer than ten. The gene calls are TRBV9 and TRBJ2-1; 7 bases are a match to TRBD1. V shed 0 bases, J shed 2 bases, and the junction held 2 bases outside the gene matches. CDR3 length: 15 residues. The V gene's germline CDR1 is SGDLS and CDR2 YYNGEE. The CDR3 DNA reads TGTGCCAGCAGCGTAGCGGGACAGCCCTACAATGAGCAGTTCTTC. This translates into CASSVAGQPYNEQFF.

This clonotype showed up many times. The J gene is TRBJ2-5, the V gene TRBV3-1, with a possible D match to TRBD2 (5 bases). Germline CDR1 LGHDT, CDR2 YNNKEL (reference sequence). V lost 3 bases and J lost 2, with 13 bases in between. This CDR3 is 15 amino acids long. For the CDR3, the DNA is TGTGCCAGCAGCCAGGATCTAGCAGCACAAGAGACCCAGTACTTC. Its protein is CASSQDLAAQETQYF.

Notes on this clonotype: A much bigger clone sits one base away, suggesting this may be a read error. This chain uses TRBV6-1 with TRBJ2-3; no firm D call. Germline CDR1 reads MNHNS; CDR2 reads SASEGT. The CDR3 runs 16 residues. Trimming shortened V by 2 bases and J by 2 bases, and 14 bases separated the two germline ends. Here the CDR3 reads CASSENLIGYTDTQYF. Written as DNA, the CDR3 is TGTGCCAGCAGTGAAAACCTTATCGGGTACACAGATACGCAGTATTTT.

As for this clonotype: It is likely a read error, because the conserved phenylalanine at the end of the CDR3 is missing. CDR3 nucleotide sequence: TGTGCCATCAGTGATACTCCCTACGAGCAGTACTTA. Translated: CAISDTPYEQYL. The V gene is TRBV10-3, the J gene TRBJ2-7; D not certain. Trimming removed 3 bases at V and 2 bases at J, with 5 bases between. The CDR3 contains 12 residues. Germline lookup yields CDR1 ENHRY and CDR2 SYGVKD.

This clonotype was counted ten times or more. The chain recombines TRBV2 with TRBJ1-5; D gene ambiguous. CDR3 size: 15 residues. V lost 2 bases to trimming and J lost 1 base, with 9 bases between them. Germline-derived CDR1 and CDR2 are SNHLY and FYNNEI. This CDR3 reads CASSESPSSNQPQHF. The CDR3 nucleotides are TGTGCCAGCAGTGAATCTCCCTCCAGCAATCAGCCCCAGCATTTT.

This clonotype occurred a few times. The chain joins TRBV29-1 to TRBJ2-1; 9 bases line up with TRBD2. The CDR3 sequence is 13 residues long. Germline values: CDR1 SQVTM, CDR2 ANQGSEA. V gave up 4 bases and J gave up 5 bases; unmatched junction bases: 3. CDR3 DNA: TGCAGCGTTGGGCCTAGCGGGAACAATGAGCAGTTCTTC. The encoded protein is CSVGPSGNNEQFF.

Turning to this clonotype: This may come from a read error, since a much larger clone is one base off. The chain employs TRBV29-1 and TRBJ1-1; D perhaps matches TRBD1 (5 bases). Looked up from germline, CDR1 is SQVTM and CDR2 is ANQGSEA. This CDR3 has 10 residues. CDR3 nucleotides: TGCAGAGTTAAAGGGGAAACGGCTTTCTTT. Translated: CRVKGETAFF.

This clonotype occurred a few times. The V and J genes are TRBV2 and TRBJ2-1; TRBD2 aligns across 12 bases. Germline V lookup: CDR1 SNHLY, CDR2 FYNNEI. V lost 8 bases, J lost 5 bases, and 7 bases stayed unmatched. This CDR3 comprises 15 residues. CDR3 bases: TGTGCCAGCCGGACTAGCGGGACAAAAAACAATGAGCAGTTCTTC. Protein: CASRTSGTKNNEQFF.

This clonotype has a count of ten or more. V gene TRBV6-1 combines with J gene TRBJ2-5, with D hard to call. The CDR3 is 13 amino acids. With 6 bases removed from V and 5 bases from J, the gap between germline ends came to 13 bases. Germline V lookup: CDR1 MNHNS, CDR2 SASEGT. The DNA of the CDR3 is TGTGCCAGCAGCATCGACAATCGGGAGACCCAGTACTTC. Residues: CASSIDNRETQYF.

The V gene is TRBV5-1, the J gene TRBJ2-1, with 8 bases lining up with TRBD2. Unmatched junction bases numbered 4, after V lost 1 base and J lost 7 bases. This CDR3 has 14 amino acids. The germline V gene has CDR1 SGHRS and CDR2 YFSETQ. In DNA form, the CDR3 reads TGCGCCAGCAGCTTGTTGACTAGCGCAAATGAGCAGTTCTTC. Encoded protein: CASSLLTSANEQFF.

This clonotype was seen a few times. The J gene is TRBJ2-2, the V gene TRBV10-3; D not certain. The CDR3 is made up of 16 amino acids. CDR1 and CDR2 from the germline V gene are ENHRY and SYGVKD. The V end lost 2 bases, the J end lost 3 bases, and 13 bases lay between the germline ends. The CDR3 loop reads CAISESDLSDTGELFF. The CDR3 DNA reads TGTGCCATCAGTGAGAGCGATCTCAGTGACACCGGGGAGCTGTTTTTT.

This clonotype has at least ten counts. The chain uses TRBV20-1 and TRBJ2-1; a possible D gene is TRBD2 (6 bases). V was pared by 4 bases and J by 6 bases, with 22 bases between. The CDR3 has 16 amino acids. Looked up from germline, CDR1 is DFQATT and CDR2 is SNEGSKA (reference sequence). The CDR3 protein is CSANRDSRMVGNEQFF. In nucleotides, the CDR3 is TGCAGTGCTAACCGGGACTCCAGAATGGTTGGCAATGAGCAGTTCTTC.

This clonotype was detected ten times or more. The chain has TRBV6-1 and TRBJ2-7; the D is unclear. CDR1 and CDR2 (germline): MNHNS, SASEGT. With 5 bases removed from V and 5 bases from J, the gap between germline ends came to 7 bases. CDR3 length: 11 amino acids. CDR3: CASSWIDEQYF. The CDR3 DNA reads as TGTGCCAGCAGTTGGATCGACGAGCAGTACTTC.

Concerning this clonotype: A much bigger clone sits one base away, suggesting this may be a read error. The chain joins TRBV28 to TRBJ2-5; no clear D gene. CDR3 length equals 15 residues. V shed 8 bases and J shed 1 base, with 17 bases lying between them. Germline V gives CDR1 MDHEN, CDR2 SYDVKM. The CDR3 is CASGHSAWTQETQYF. The DNA of the CDR3 is TGTGCCAGCGGCCACTCCGCCTGGACCCAAGAGACCCAGTACTTC.